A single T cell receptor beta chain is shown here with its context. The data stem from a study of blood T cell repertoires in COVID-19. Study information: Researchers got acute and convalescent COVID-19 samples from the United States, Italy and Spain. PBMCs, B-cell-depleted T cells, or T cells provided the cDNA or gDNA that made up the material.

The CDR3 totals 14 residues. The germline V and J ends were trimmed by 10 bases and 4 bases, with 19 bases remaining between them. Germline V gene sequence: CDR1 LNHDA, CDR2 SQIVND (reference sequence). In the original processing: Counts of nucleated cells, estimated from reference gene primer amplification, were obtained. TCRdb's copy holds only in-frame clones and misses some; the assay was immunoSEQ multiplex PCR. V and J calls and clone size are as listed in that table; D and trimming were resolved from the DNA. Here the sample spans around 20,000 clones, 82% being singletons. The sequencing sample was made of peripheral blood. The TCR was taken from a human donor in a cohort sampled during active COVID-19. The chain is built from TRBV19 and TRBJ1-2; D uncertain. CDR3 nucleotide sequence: TGTGCCACTGGAGAGGCCCCCCGCCTCTATGGCTACACCTTC. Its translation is CATGEAPRLYGYTF.